This T cell receptor beta chain was found in a study of shared clonotypes between healthy human individuals. In the study overall: CD4 naive and memory got three plates each, CD8 naive two, CD8 memory one.

Germline V gene sequence: CDR1 MNHEY, CDR2 SVGAGI. The V and J ends lost 4 bases and 8 bases respectively, with 11 bases between them. CDR3 length equals 12 residues. Of note for this clone: Its matching antigen is unknown.

Generated by immunoSEQ multiplex PCR, the TCRdb table keeps only in-frame clones and is missing some. The sample yields 1,500,000 or so clones, approximately 98.5% seen once. Study-wide points: It was expected that sequencing depth would affect clonotype sharing among donors.

Sequencing used naive CD4+ T cells sorted from blood. As for subset: CD45RA+ positively selected. The chain couples TRBV6-5 to TRBJ1-2; the D gene is possibly TRBD1 (6 bases). The receptor's source is a man aged 30 to 45 in good health. The CDR3 DNA reads as TGTGCCAGCAGTTCCTTAAGGGGGGGCTACACCTTC. It encodes CASSSLRGGYTF.